This paragraph covers one TCR beta chain sequence. Antigen specificity is unknown. These data originate in a study of T cell responses to AZD1222 COVID-19 vaccine. Study-wide points: Regions 160-218 and 743-854 dominated among vaccine-associated CD4 TCRs spanning spike. Nearly half of spike-specific TCRs reportedly target variant regions that are unmutated in the B.1.351 and B.1.1.7 variants. A mostly white British donor set with more females was recruited, and clonal diversity was possibly underestimated. AZD1222 recipients seropositive at baseline numbered only 5 or 6.

V lost 1 base and J lost 0, with 12 bases in between. This CDR3 is built from 16 residues. Germline V gene lookup returns CDR1 LGHNA and CDR2 YNFKEQ. Clones were sequenced by immunoSEQ multiplex PCR, and TCRdb holds only the in-frame ones, with some missing. Of 140,000 to 150,000 clones listed, roughly 88% were seen once; the top ten hold more than 13%. The chain uses TRBV4-2 and TRBJ1-2, with D possibly TRBD1 on 6 matching bases. Source: peripheral blood, taken on day 0 of AZD1222 vaccination. This receptor was identified in an adult in good health. CDR3 in DNA: TGTGCCAGCAGCCAAGCTCGGACAGCTCCTAACTATGGCTACACCTTC. Translated: CASSQARTAPNYGYTF.